This T cell receptor (beta chain) was found in a study of post-analysis software for immune sequencing data. Across the study: Courses of disease covered relapsing-remitting, secondary progressive and progressive-relapsing multiple sclerosis. Points from the study as a whole: Batch-mates among the samples co-clustered strongly by F measure. Multiple sclerosis was associated with a significant reduction in normalized Chao1 diversity relative to controls. Controls had lower frequencies than patients of about 5 TRBV segments, which included TRBV5-6, TRBV5-1 and TRBV20-1.

Germline CDR1 SNHLY, CDR2 FYNNEI. This CDR3 contains 15 residues. Losses at the gene ends were 6 bases for V and 5 bases for J; bases not matched to a gene: 8. Built from TCR beta cDNA, the libraries had unique molecular identifiers in them. Around 500,000 cDNA molecules came from around 1 to 10 million T cells. TCRdb used MiXCR to reprocess the PCR reads, holding one entry per CDR3 protein. The sample carries 250,000 to 300,000 distinct CDR3 sequences, roughly a third recorded once. Of note for this clonotype: The antigen is unknown.

This receptor was taken from a girl aged 5-17 years with multiple sclerosis. The material sequenced was blood. The chain joins TRBV2 to TRBJ2-2; TRBD1 matches at 8 bases. CDR3 amino acids: CASSDGQGKTGELFF. CDR3 bases: TGTGCCAGCAGCGACGGACAGGGAAAAACCGGGGAGCTGTTTTTT.